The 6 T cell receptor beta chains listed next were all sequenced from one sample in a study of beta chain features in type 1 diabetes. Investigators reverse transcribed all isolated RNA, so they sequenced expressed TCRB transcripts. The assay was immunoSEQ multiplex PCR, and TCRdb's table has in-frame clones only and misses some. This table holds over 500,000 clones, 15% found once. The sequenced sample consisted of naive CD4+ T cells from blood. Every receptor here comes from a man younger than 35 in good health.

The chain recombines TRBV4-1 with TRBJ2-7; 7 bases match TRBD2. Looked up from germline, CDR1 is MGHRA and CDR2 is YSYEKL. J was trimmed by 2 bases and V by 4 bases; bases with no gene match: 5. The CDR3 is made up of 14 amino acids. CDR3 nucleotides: TGCGCCAGCAGCCCTACTAGCGCGCCCTACGAGCAGTACTTC. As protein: CASSPTSAPYEQYF.

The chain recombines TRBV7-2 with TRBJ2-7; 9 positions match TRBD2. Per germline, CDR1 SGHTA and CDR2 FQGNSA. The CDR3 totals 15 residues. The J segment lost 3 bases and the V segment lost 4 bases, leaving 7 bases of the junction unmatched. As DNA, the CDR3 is TGTGCCAGCAGCTCTCGGCGGGGGGGCCGCTACGAGCAGTACTTC. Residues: CASSSRRGGRYEQYF.

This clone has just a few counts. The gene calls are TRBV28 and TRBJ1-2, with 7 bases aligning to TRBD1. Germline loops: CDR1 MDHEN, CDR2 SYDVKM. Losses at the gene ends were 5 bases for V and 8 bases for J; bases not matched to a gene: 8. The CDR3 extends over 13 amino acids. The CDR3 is CASSPPRQGGYTF. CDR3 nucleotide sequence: TGTGCCAGCAGTCCACCCCGACAGGGAGGCTACACCTTC.

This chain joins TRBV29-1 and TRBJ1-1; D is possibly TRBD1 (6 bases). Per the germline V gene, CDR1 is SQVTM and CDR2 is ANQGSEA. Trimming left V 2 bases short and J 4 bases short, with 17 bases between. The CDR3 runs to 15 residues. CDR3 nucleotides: TGCAGCGTTGAAACGCCAACACGGGGGGCCACTGAAGCTTTCTTT. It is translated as CSVETPTRGATEAFF.

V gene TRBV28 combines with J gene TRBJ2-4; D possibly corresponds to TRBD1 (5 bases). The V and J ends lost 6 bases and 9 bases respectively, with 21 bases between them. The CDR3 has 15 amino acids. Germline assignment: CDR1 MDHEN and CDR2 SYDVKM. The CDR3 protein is CASSPTTTVRAIQYF. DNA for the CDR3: TGTGCCAGCAGCCCTACCACGACAGTCAGGGCCATTCAGTACTTC.

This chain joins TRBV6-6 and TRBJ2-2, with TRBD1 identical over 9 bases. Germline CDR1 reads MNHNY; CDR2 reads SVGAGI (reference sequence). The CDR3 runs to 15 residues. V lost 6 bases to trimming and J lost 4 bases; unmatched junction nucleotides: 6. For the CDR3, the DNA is TGTGCCAGCAGCCGCGGACAGGGGAGCACCGGGGAGCTGTTTTTT. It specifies CASSRGQGSTGELFF.